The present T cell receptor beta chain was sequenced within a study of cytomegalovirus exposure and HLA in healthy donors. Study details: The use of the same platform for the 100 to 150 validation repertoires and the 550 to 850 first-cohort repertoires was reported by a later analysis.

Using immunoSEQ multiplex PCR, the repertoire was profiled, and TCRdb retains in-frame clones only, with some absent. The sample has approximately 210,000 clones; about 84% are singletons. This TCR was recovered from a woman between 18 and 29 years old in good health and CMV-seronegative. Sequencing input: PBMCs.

The CDR3 coding sequence is TGTGCCAGCAGCTTTCCCCCCCTAACAGGCGAGGAAAAACTGTTTTTT. Its translation: CASSFPPLTGEEKLFF. The rearrangement uses TRBV7-9 and TRBJ1-4; tentatively, D is TRBD1 (5 bases). The CDR3 is 16 residues long. Trimming took off 3 bases at V and 8 bases at J, with 19 bases between the two ends. Germline V gene sequence: CDR1 SEHNR, CDR2 FQNEAQ (reference sequence).